One sample yielded the 20 T cell receptor beta chains listed below, sequenced in a study of control samples from healthy donors and cancer patients. Clones were read by immunoSEQ multiplex PCR, and TCRdb kept only the in-frame ones, dropping some. The sample lists about 120,000 clones, around 88% occurring once. The sequenced sample consisted of blood. The receptors originated from a man aged 35 to 55 in good health.

V gene TRBV7-6 combines with J gene TRBJ2-2; tentatively, D is TRBD2 (6 bases). Germline-derived CDR1 and CDR2 are SGHVS and FNYEAQ. The CDR3 sequence is 15 residues long. V dropped 4 bases and J dropped 5 bases, with 14 bases sitting between them. The CDR3, as DNA: TGTGCCAGCAGCTCCCCGGGACTCCAAACCGGGGAGCTGTTTTTT. This encodes CASSSPGLQTGELFF.

This chain links TRBV12-3 or TRBV12-4 with TRBJ1-2, with unresolved D. The CDR3 covers 13 residues. V dropped 3 bases and J dropped 4 bases, with 9 bases sitting between them. In DNA, the CDR3 is TGTGCCAGCAGTTTCATGGGTATCTATGGCTACACCTTC. It encodes CASSFMGIYGYTF.

The DNA of the CDR3 is TGTGCCAGCAGCCAAGGACTAGCGGGCTCCTACGAGCAGTACTTC. It is translated as CASSQGLAGSYEQYF. J is TRBJ2-7 and V is TRBV4-2; 10 bases match TRBD2. Germline V gene lookup returns CDR1 LGHNA and CDR2 YNFKEQ. With 1 base clipped from V and 0 bases from J, the junction kept 0 bases outside the gene matches. This CDR3 contains 15 residues.

CDR3 nucleotides: TGTGCCAGCAGTGACTCGTTGAAGGGAAGTCATGGCTACACCTTC. It yields the protein CASSDSLKGSHGYTF. The chain combines TRBV6-4 with TRBJ1-2; D call uncertain. Trimming cost V 0 bases and J 6 bases, with 14 bases left between them. Germline V CDR1 and CDR2: MRHNA, SNTAGT. This CDR3 is built from 15 residues.

The J gene is TRBJ2-7, the V gene TRBV6-6; unclear D gene. Deletions cut 7 bases from V and 10 bases from J, with 17 bases between. The CDR3 runs 12 residues. CDR1 and CDR2 from the germline V gene are MNHNY and SVGAGI (reference sequence). The CDR3 DNA reads as TGTGCCAGCACCCCTGGCCGTACTACCCAGTACTTC. Translating gives CASTPGRTTQYF.

The rearrangement uses TRBV9 and TRBJ2-5, with TRBD2 matching over 7 bases. Germline assignment: CDR1 SGDLS and CDR2 YYNGEE. This CDR3 is 15 amino acids long. Unmatched junction bases numbered 5, after V lost 0 bases and J lost 3 bases. This CDR3 is CASSVDGLAEETQYF. The CDR3 DNA reads TGTGCCAGCAGCGTAGATGGTCTAGCGGAAGAGACCCAGTACTTC. Full variable domain (missing parts from reference TRBV9 and TRBJ2-5): DSGVTQTPKHLITATGQRVTLRCSPRSGDLSVYWYQQSLDQGLQFLIQYYNGEERAKGNILERFSAQQFPDLHSELNLSSLELGDSALYFCASSVDGLAEETQYFGPGTRLLVL.

The chain joins TRBV6-5 to TRBJ1-1, with D possibly TRBD1 on 6 matching bases. The CDR3 totals 16 residues. The germline V and J ends were trimmed by 0 bases and 1 base, with 12 bases remaining between them. CDR1 is MNHEY, CDR2 SVGAGI, per germline. The CDR3 is CASSYSTGSRNTEAFF. In nucleotides, the CDR3 is TGTGCCAGCAGTTACTCGACAGGATCCCGGAACACTGAAGCTTTCTTT.

V gene TRBV24-1 combines with J gene TRBJ2-3, with TRBD2 matching 14 bases. The trim removed 9 bases at V and 1 base at J, leaving 11 bases unmatched. The CDR3 consists of 18 residues. In germline, CDR1 is KGHDR, CDR2 SFDVKD. The CDR3 reads CATQPRLAGGVRTDTQYF. The DNA of the CDR3 is TGTGCCACCCAACCCCGACTAGCGGGAGGGGTTCGCACAGATACGCAGTATTTT.

The table lists this clone with a count of one. This sequence joins TRBV7-2 and TRBJ2-3; weak D call: TRBD2 (7 bases). This CDR3 has 16 residues. V lost 3 bases to trimming and J lost 2 bases, with 15 bases between them. Germline CDR1 and CDR2: SGHTA and FQGNSA. CDR3 in amino acids: CASSFNGGLFTDTQYF. The CDR3 DNA reads as TGTGCCAGCAGCTTCAACGGGGGGCTATTCACAGATACGCAGTATTTT.

This clone was recorded a few times. The chain is built from TRBV5-5 and TRBJ2-5; D is uncertain. Germline values: CDR1 SGHKS, CDR2 YYEKEE (reference sequence). There are 14 residues in the CDR3. Trimming removed 2 bases from V and 2 bases from J, with 10 bases in between. This chain's CDR3 is CASSLRVTQETQYF. In nucleotides, the CDR3 is TGTGCCAGCAGCTTAAGGGTCACACAAGAGACCCAGTACTTC.

A word on this clone: No DNA is shown, since the ends of the CDR3 on it are uncertain; the CDR3 is the one TCRdb lists. The V gene is TRBV11-2, the J gene TRBJ2-3. The CDR3 spans 15 amino acids, including both terminal residues. The germline V gene encodes CDR1 SGHAT and CDR2 FQNNGV. CDR3 loop: CAGSPSVAASDTQYF.

This clone has only a few counts. V gene TRBV4-2 combines with J gene TRBJ1-6; 8 nucleotides align to TRBD1. The germline V gene has CDR1 LGHNA and CDR2 YNFKEQ. The CDR3 has 18 residues. The J segment lost 0 bases and the V segment lost 2 bases, leaving 6 bases of the junction unmatched. The CDR3 region is CASSQKDRASSYNSPLHF. CDR3 DNA: TGTGCCAGCAGCCAAAAGGACAGGGCGAGCTCCTATAATTCACCCCTCCACTTT.

The chain employs TRBV2 and TRBJ2-4; a possible D gene is TRBD1 (6 bases). The CDR3 is made up of 13 amino acids. Germline V CDR1 and CDR2: SNHLY, FYNNEI. Trimming shortened V by 11 bases and J by 3 bases, and 14 bases separated the two germline ends. The CDR3 reads CASRSDSKNIQYF. CDR3 DNA: TGTGCCTCAAGATCGGACAGCAAAAACATTCAGTACTTC.

This chain links TRBV29-1 with TRBJ2-5; D call uncertain. CDR3 length: 12 residues. Trimming shortened V by 6 bases and J by 1 base, and 9 bases separated the two germline ends. CDR1 and CDR2 from the germline V gene are SQVTM and ANQGSEA. The DNA for the CDR3 is TGCAGCGTCCCCCGGGCCCAAGAGACCCAGTACTTC. Amino acid sequence: CSVPRAQETQYF.

The chain employs TRBV9 and TRBJ1-2, with TRBD1 as a possible D gene (6 bases). Germline values: CDR1 SGDLS, CDR2 YYNGEE. The CDR3 is made up of 16 amino acids. Trimming cost V 5 bases and J 4 bases, with 21 bases left between them. The CDR3 nucleotides are TGTGCCAGCAGTGAGGGGGAGGCACGGACAACCTATGGCTACACCTTC. Amino acids: CASSEGEARTTYGYTF.

The table lists this clone with a few counts. The chain employs TRBV6-6 and TRBJ1-2; D is possibly TRBD1 (6 bases). V was trimmed by 6 bases and J by 6 bases, leaving 14 bases between them. CDR1 and CDR2 (germline): MNHNY, SVGAGI (reference sequence). The CDR3 extends over 13 amino acids. The CDR3 protein is CASSSTGIDGYTF. The DNA for the CDR3 is TGTGCCAGCAGCTCCACAGGGATTGATGGCTACACCTTC.

The V call is TRBV7-2, the J call TRBJ1-5, with 7 bases lining up with TRBD1. V shed 5 bases, J shed 1 base, and the junction held 5 bases outside the gene matches. Germline lookup yields CDR1 SGHTA and CDR2 FQGNSA. The CDR3 spans 15 residues. CDR3 residues: CASSQEGASNQPQHF. Here the CDR3 DNA reads TGTGCCAGCAGCCAGGAGGGGGCGAGCAATCAGCCCCAGCATTTT.

This chain uses TRBV4-1 with TRBJ1-2; D unresolved. Per the germline V gene, CDR1 is MGHRA and CDR2 is YSYEKL. Trimming took 0 bases from V and 6 from J, leaving 8 bases between them. The CDR3 extends over 13 amino acids. In nucleotides, the CDR3 is TGCGCCAGCAGCCAAGATCTTGGGCATGGCTACACCTTC. Translated, it gives CASSQDLGHGYTF.

The V gene is TRBV18, the J gene TRBJ2-3; 9 bases map to TRBD1. V lost 0 bases to trimming and J lost 9 bases; unmatched junction nucleotides: 7. In germline, CDR1 is KGHSH, CDR2 LQKENI. CDR3 length equals 15 residues. CDR3 loop: CASSPPGQGFETQYF. CDR3 sequence (DNA): TGTGCCAGCTCACCACCTGGACAGGGGTTTGAAACGCAGTATTTT.

This clone has a handful of counts. The rearrangement links TRBV6-5 to TRBJ1-2; D remains ambiguous. Deletions cut 0 bases from V and 2 bases from J, with 10 bases between. The CDR3 totals 15 residues. The germline V gene has CDR1 MNHEY and CDR2 SVGAGI. CDR3 amino acids: CASSYSRQSNYGYTF. The CDR3 DNA reads TGTGCCAGCAGTTACTCGAGGCAGAGCAACTATGGCTACACCTTC.